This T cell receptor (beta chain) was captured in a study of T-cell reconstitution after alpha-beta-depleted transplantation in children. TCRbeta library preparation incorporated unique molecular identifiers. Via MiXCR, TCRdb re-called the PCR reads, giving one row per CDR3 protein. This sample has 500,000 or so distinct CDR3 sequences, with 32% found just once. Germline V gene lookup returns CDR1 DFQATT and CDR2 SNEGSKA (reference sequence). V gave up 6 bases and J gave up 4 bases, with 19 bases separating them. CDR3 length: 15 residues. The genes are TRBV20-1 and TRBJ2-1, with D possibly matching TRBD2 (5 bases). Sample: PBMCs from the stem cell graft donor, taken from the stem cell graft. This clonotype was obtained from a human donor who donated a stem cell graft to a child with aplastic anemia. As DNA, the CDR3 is TGCAGTGCCTCGCCGCTAGCAGAAGAATACAATGAGCAGTTCTTC. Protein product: CSASPLAEEYNEQFF.